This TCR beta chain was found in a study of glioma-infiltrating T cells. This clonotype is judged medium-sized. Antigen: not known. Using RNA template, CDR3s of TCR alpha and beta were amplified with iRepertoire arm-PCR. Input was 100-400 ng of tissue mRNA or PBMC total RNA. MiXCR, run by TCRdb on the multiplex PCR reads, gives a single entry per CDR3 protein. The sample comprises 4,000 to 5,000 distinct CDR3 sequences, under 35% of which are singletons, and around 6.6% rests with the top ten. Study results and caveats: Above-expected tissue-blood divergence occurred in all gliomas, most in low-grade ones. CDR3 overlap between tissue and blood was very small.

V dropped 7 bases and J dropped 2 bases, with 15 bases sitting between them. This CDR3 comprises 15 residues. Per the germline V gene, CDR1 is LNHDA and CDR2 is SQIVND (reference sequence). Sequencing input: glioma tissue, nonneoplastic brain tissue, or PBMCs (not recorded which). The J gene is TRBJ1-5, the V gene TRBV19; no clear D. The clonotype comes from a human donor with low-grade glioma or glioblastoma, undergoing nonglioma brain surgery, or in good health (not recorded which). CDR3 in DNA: TGTGCCAGTATTCCTACAAGGGCCCGCAATCAGCCCCAGCATTTT. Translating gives CASIPTRARNQPQHF. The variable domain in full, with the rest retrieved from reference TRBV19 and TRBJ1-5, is DGGITQSPKYLFRKEGQNVTLSCEQNLNHDAMYWYRQDPGQGLRLIYYSQIVNDFQKGDIAEGYSVSREKKESFPLTVTSAQKNPTAFYLCASIPTRARNQPQHFGDGTRLSIL.